Sequencing of this T cell receptor beta chain was carried out in a study of T-cell reconstitution after alpha-beta-depleted transplantation in children. CDR3 size: 16 residues. The ends were cut back, 2 bases at V and 1 base at J, with 13 bases in the middle. Per the germline V gene, CDR1 is LNHDA and CDR2 is SQIVND (reference sequence). Turning to this clonotype: The antigen is not known.

During its preparation, the TCRbeta library received unique molecular identifiers. TCRdb independently ran MiXCR on the PCR reads; one entry per CDR3 protein. The sample contains fewer than 1 million distinct CDR3 sequences, approximately 15% of which appear only once. General study findings and limits: Reportedly, roughly two months post-transplant, alpha-beta T cells arose from several hundred expanded graft clones. For some patients, TCRbeta diversity was high at day 60 because of recipient T cells and thymic progenitors that survived. Hyperexpanded clones declined; after one year, newly produced T cells mostly supplied diversity.

The input for sequencing was PBMCs, mostly from graft donor cells, taken 360 days after TCRalphabeta/CD19-depleted stem cell transplant. J is TRBJ2-3 and V is TRBV19, with D tentatively TRBD1 (5 bases). This TCR derives from a male patient aged 5 to 17 who had a stem cell transplant for acute lymphoblastic leukemia, so the T cells may come from the graft donor. The CDR3: CASSIIRGTGTDTQYF. The CDR3, as DNA: TGTGCCAGTAGTATAATAAGGGGTACGGGCACAGATACGCAGTATTTT.